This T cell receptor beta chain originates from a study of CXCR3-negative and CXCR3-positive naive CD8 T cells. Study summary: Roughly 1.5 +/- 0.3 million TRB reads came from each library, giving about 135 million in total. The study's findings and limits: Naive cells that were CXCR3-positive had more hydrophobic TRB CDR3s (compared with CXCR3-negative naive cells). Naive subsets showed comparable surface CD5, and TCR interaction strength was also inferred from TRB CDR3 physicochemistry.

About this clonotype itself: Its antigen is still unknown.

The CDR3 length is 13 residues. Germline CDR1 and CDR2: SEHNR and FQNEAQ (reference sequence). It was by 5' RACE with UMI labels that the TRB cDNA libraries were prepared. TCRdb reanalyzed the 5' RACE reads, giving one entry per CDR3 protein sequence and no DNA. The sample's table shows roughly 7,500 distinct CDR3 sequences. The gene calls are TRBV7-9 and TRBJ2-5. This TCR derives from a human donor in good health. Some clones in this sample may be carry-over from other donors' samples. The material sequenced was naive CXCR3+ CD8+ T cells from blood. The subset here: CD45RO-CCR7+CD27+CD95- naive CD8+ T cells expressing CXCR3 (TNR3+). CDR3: CASSLGDQETQYF.